These 5 T cell receptor beta chains came from one sample sequenced in a study of T cell responses to AZD1222 COVID-19 vaccine. TCRdb keeps only in-frame clones here, not all; method: immunoSEQ multiplex PCR. This sample yields approximately 140,000 clones, of which approximately 90% are seen a single time; about 4% belongs to the top ten. The source material was peripheral blood, sampled 28 days after the second AZD1222 dose. Receptor source: an adult who received the AZD1222 COVID-19 vaccine.

J is TRBJ1-2 and V is TRBV5-4, with D possibly being TRBD1 (5 bases). V was pared by 4 bases and J by 7 bases, with 14 bases between. The CDR3 sequence is 13 residues long. Looked up from germline, CDR1 is SGHNT and CDR2 is YYREEE (reference sequence). The CDR3 DNA follows: TGTGCCAGCAGCCTGGATGGGGGTGGTGGCTACACCTTC. Translated, it gives CASSLDGGGGYTF. Full variable domain (outside the CDR3, taken from reference TRBV5-4 and TRBJ1-2): ETGVTQSPTHLIKTRGQQVTLRCSSQSGHNTVSWYQQALGQGPQFIFQYYREEENGRGNFPPRFSGLQFPNYSSELNVNALELDDSALYLCASSLDGGGGYTFGSGTRLTVV.

The chain uses TRBV3-1 (or the pseudogene TRBV3-2) and TRBJ2-2; D gene uncertain. The CDR3 runs to 14 residues. Germline CDR1 is LGHDT and CDR2 is YNNKEL (reference sequence). V was cut by 3 bases and J by 2 bases, with 7 bases left in between. The DNA of the CDR3 is TGTGCCAGCAGCCAGAACAGCAACACCGGGGAGCTGTTTTTT. The encoded protein is CASSQNSNTGELFF.

This clone was picked up many times. The chain links TRBV27 to TRBJ2-5; 8 bases match TRBD1. The CDR3 is 18 amino acids. With 2 bases clipped from V and 3 bases from J, the junction kept 14 bases outside the gene matches. Germline values: CDR1 MNHEY, CDR2 SMNVEV (reference sequence). The CDR3 is CASSLGTGRGTGEETQYF. The CDR3 DNA reads as TGTGCCAGCAGTTTAGGGACTGGAAGGGGGACAGGAGAAGAGACCCAGTACTTC.

Points on this clone: Other nucleotide sequences in the sample specify the same CDR3. V and J are TRBV5-1 and TRBJ1-2; 9 bases are shared with TRBD1. Germline CDR1 SGHRS, CDR2 YFSETQ. Trimming took 8 bases from V and 4 from J; bases not matched to a gene: 6. The CDR3 loop spans 13 amino acids. CDR3: CASSRGQGYGYTF. DNA for the CDR3: TGCGCCAGTAGCCGGGGACAGGGCTATGGCTACACCTTC.

The gene calls are TRBV7-9 and TRBJ1-5; 7 nucleotides line up with TRBD1. Germline V gene data show CDR1 as SEHNR and CDR2 as FQNEAQ (reference sequence). The junction had 4 bases not matched to a gene; V was cut back by 4 bases and J by 1 base. This CDR3 has 15 residues. CDR3 residues: CASSSYRGSNQPQHF. The CDR3 DNA reads TGTGCCAGCAGCTCTTACAGGGGAAGCAATCAGCCCCAGCATTTT.